This TCR beta chain originates from a study of cytomegalovirus exposure and HLA in healthy donors. The PCR made use of 60 Vbeta and 13 Jbeta primers. Here immunoSEQ multiplex PCR was the method, and the copy in TCRdb shows in-frame clones only, minus some. Of 150,000 to 200,000 clones detected, roughly 82% appear once; the ten largest clones hold roughly 1.4%. The sequencing input was PBMCs. This clonotype originated in a man aged 35 to 55 in good health and CMV-seronegative.

CDR3 in amino acids: CAWSRTAEEAFF. CDR3 nucleotide sequence: TGTGCCTGGAGCCGGACTGCTGAGGAGGCTTTCTTT. This chain links TRBV30 with TRBJ1-1; D call uncertain. Germline V gene sequence: CDR1 GTSNPN, CDR2 SVGIG (reference sequence). The CDR3 totals 12 residues. V shed 3 bases and J shed 11 bases, with 16 bases lying between them.